Sequencing of this T cell receptor (beta chain) was carried out in a study of T cells in Graves' hyperthyroidism and ophthalmopathy. Turning to the study itself: Peripheral blood collection took place at initial diagnosis, before any treatment.

This clonotype was detected ten times or more. As yet, its antigen is unknown. RNA transcripts were the template for amplifying TCR beta CDR3 regions. The TCR CDR3 first-round RT-PCR relied on the HTBI primer set. TCRdb processed the multiplex PCR reads anew with MiXCR; each CDR3 protein has one entry. There are hundreds of thousands of distinct CDR3 sequences in the sample; roughly 15% occur only once, and about 10% lies in the top ten. General study results and limits: A median around 5.9 months before onset, the model predicted ophthalmopathy.

When ophthalmopathy did not progress within 18 months, Graves' hyperthyroidism was considered stable. Uncontrolled infections, other autoimmune diseases, pregnancy or lactation led to exclusion of patients. Sequencing was done on a sample of blood. The clonotype comes from a woman under 30 with Graves' hyperthyroidism.

The CDR3 is CASSLVGTRSLNEQFF. CDR3 bases: TGTGCCAGCAGCTTAGTCGGGACTAGGAGTTTGAATGAGCAGTTCTTC. J is TRBJ2-1 and V is TRBV7-9, with 8 bases aligning to TRBD2. V lost 1 base to trimming and J lost 7 bases; unmatched junction nucleotides: 9. CDR3 size: 16 residues. CDR1 SEHNR and CDR2 FQNEAQ come from the germline V gene (reference sequence). The full variable domain, in which reference TRBV7-9 and TRBJ2-1 provide the parts outside the CDR3, is DTGVSQNPRHKITKRGQNVTFRCDPISEHNRLYWYRQTLGQGPEFLTYFQNEAQLEKSRLLSDRFSAERPKGSFSTLEIQRTEQGDSAMYLCASSLVGTRSLNEQFFGPGTRLTVL.